These 8 T cell receptor beta chains came from one sample sequenced in a study of blood T cells in healthy people across ages. Sample-barcoded 5' priming and a J-beta primer mix drove a second PCR of about 6 to 12 cycles. TCRdb used MiXCR to reprocess the 5' RACE reads, holding one entry per CDR3 protein. The table records roughly 1.4 million distinct CDR3 sequences, 45% to 70% of them present only once. Sequencing was carried out using blood. Receptors originate from a man aged 18 to 29 in good health.

This sequence joins TRBV6-2 or TRBV6-3 and TRBJ2-1, with 7 bases that match TRBD2. Per germline, CDR1 MNHEY and CDR2 SVGEGT. Trimming at V came to 5 bases and at J to 13 bases, leaving 23 bases not matched to a gene. The CDR3 sequence is 17 residues long. CDR3 in amino acids: CASSRIGSGKYQETQFF. DNA of the CDR3: TGTGCCAGCAGTCGAATAGGGAGCGGGAAGTACCAAGAGACCCAGTTCTTC.

The CDR3 DNA reads as TGTGCCAGCAGCCGGAGGGCGGGGGGCCCTTACGAGCAGTACTTC. Protein sequence: CASSRRAGGPYEQYF. The rearrangement joins TRBV4-2 to TRBJ2-7; TRBD2 agrees at 8 bases. V shed 4 bases, J shed 4 bases, and the junction held 9 bases outside the gene matches. CDR1 is LGHNA and CDR2 is YNFKEQ in the germline V gene. The CDR3 consists of 15 residues.

Notes on this clonotype: An end of the junction differs from the germline gene, which may be a read error. The chain recombines TRBV20-1 with TRBJ2-7; D is possibly TRBD2 (6 bases). Germline-derived CDR1 and CDR2 are DFQATT and SNEGSKA (reference sequence). The CDR3 has 13 residues. The CDR3 nucleotides are TGCAGTGCCCCACGTGGGACTTCCTACGGGCAGTACTTC. Residues: CSAPRGTSYGQYF.

This chain joins TRBV10-3 and TRBJ1-2; no reliable D call. V shed 2 bases and J shed 13 bases, with 14 bases lying between them. CDR1 is ENHRY, CDR2 SYGVKD, per germline. The CDR3 length is 12 residues. Here the CDR3 reads CAISETDGTTTF. The CDR3 DNA sequence: TGTGCCATCAGTGAGACGGACGGTACTACCACCTTC.

The rearrangement links TRBV7-2 to TRBJ2-5; D unclear. The assigned J gene may be wrong: the sequence end matches TRBJ2-7 better. CDR1 and CDR2 (germline): SGHTA, FQGNSA. The CDR3 has 12 residues. This CDR3 is CASSLGIREQYF. CDR3 bases: TGTGCCAGCAGCTTAGGGATCCGCGAGCAGTACTTC.

The chain uses TRBV6-5 and TRBJ2-7, with a tentative D call TRBD2 (5 bases). Germline V gene lookup returns CDR1 MNHEY and CDR2 SVGAGI. The V end lost 0 bases, the J end lost 2 bases, and 23 bases lay between the germline ends. The CDR3 totals 19 residues. The CDR3 nucleotides are TGTGCCAGCAGTTACTCGATGGAATGGACGGAGACCGGGACCTACGAGCAGTACTTC. Residues: CASSYSMEWTETGTYEQYF.

This clonotype was counted once. V is TRBV7-2 and J is TRBJ1-2; no definite D call. Trimming shortened V by 5 bases and J by 0 bases, and 10 bases separated the two germline ends. The CDR3 extends over 14 amino acids. Germline CDR1 is SGHTA and CDR2 is FQGNSA. For the CDR3, the DNA is TGTGCCAGCAGCCCCAAGGTAGCTAACTATGGCTACACCTTC. Its protein is CASSPKVANYGYTF.

The chain links TRBV5-1 to TRBJ2-3; D remains ambiguous. The CDR3 consists of 16 residues. V lost 1 base, J lost 4 bases, and 16 bases lay in between. Germline assignment: CDR1 SGHRS and CDR2 YFSETQ. The CDR3 here is CASSLLGRKVPDTQYF. CDR3 DNA: TGCGCCAGCAGCTTGCTAGGTCGTAAGGTCCCAGATACGCAGTATTTT.